A selection of T cell receptor beta chains follows, all from one sample in a study of cytomegalovirus exposure and HLA in healthy donors. The method was immunoSEQ multiplex PCR; TCRdb's version includes in-frame clones alone and lacks a portion of them. The sample carries around 400,000 clones, about nine tenths recorded once. Sequencing used PBMCs. The source is a woman between 18 and 29 years old in good health and CMV-seronegative. CDR3s include the opening cysteine and the closing phenylalanine or tryptophan. D genes are given only for firm matches. Size is stated for part of the rows, as once, few or many counts, or as a class when the clone is expanded.

.	TRBV10-3	TRBD1	TRBJ1-5	TGTGCCATCAGTGGGACAGGGAATCAGCCCCAGCATTTT	CAISGTGNQPQHF
.	TRBV30	TRBD2	TRBJ2-2	TGTGCCTCCCCCCCGTGGACTAGCGGAAGCACCGGGGAGCTGTTTTTT	CASPPWTSGSTGELFF
.	TRBV7-9	.	TRBJ2-7	TGTGCCAGCAGCGTTGGGACAATTGAAGCGCAGTACTTC	CASSVGTIEAQYF
.	TRBV2	.	TRBJ1-2	TGTGCCAGCAGGGGAGGGAATCGTTTGGCTGGCTACACCTTC	CASRGGNRLAGYTF
once	TRBV28	TRBD1	TRBJ2-7	TGTGCCAGCAGTCGCCCAAGGGGGCGCGGGCCGAAGGGGGAGCAGTACTTC	CASSRPRGRGPKGEQYF
.	TRBV30	.	TRBJ2-7	TGTGCCTGGAAACAGGACACTCGCTCCTACGAGCAGTACTTC	CAWKQDTRSYEQYF
.	TRBV30	TRBD1	TRBJ2-2	TGTGCCTGGAGAAGCAGGACAGGGGGCACCGGGGAGCTGTTTTTT	CAWRSRTGGTGELFF
.	TRBV2	.	TRBJ1-1	TGTGCCAGCACCCCTCCGCCGGGTAACACTGAAGCTTTCTTT	CASTPPPGNTEAFF
many	TRBV14	.	TRBJ2-2	TGTGCCAGCAGCCATTCATATGGACAGAGGGGAGCCGGGGAGCTGTTTTTT	CASSHSYGQRGAGELFF
.	TRBV15	TRBD2	TRBJ2-3	TGTGCCACCAGTCCCGAAGCGGGGGGGGCAGATACGCAGTATTTT	CATSPEAGGADTQYF
.	TRBV9	.	TRBJ2-5	TGTGCCAGCAGCCCCGGGCAGCTGGCGGGGGAGACCCAGTACTTC	CASSPGQLAGETQYF
.	TRBV28	.	TRBJ1-2	TGTGCCAGCAGTTTAGTCAGGCTTAACTATGGCTACACCTTC	CASSLVRLNYGYTF
.	TRBV7-8	TRBD2	TRBJ2-3	TGTGCCAGCAGGGACCCGGGACTAGCGGGGGGGCCGGGCACAGATACGCAGTATTTT	CASRDPGLAGGPGTDTQYF
.	TRBV7-9	TRBD1	TRBJ2-7	TGTGCCAGCAGCCCCCGGGGGGACAGGGTCGAGGAGCAGTACTTC	CASSPRGDRVEEQYF
once	TRBV4-1	.	TRBJ1-3	TGCGCCAGCAGCCCCTCCTCGGGAGGGATGGGAAACACCATATATTTT	CASSPSSGGMGNTIYF
.	TRBV4-1	.	TRBJ2-4	TGCGCCAGCAGCCCCCCAAGGCGTCCGGGTACTCCAGCCAAAAACATTCAGTACTTC	CASSPPRRPGTPAKNIQYF
.	TRBV11-2	.	TRBJ1-2	TGTGCCAGCAGCTTAGATGGGTACAGGTCTAACTATGGCTACACCTTC	CASSLDGYRSNYGYTF
.	TRBV4-2	TRBD2	TRBJ2-5	TGTGCCAGCAGCCTTTCGGGGGGGCCCGATGAGACCCAGTACTTC	CASSLSGGPDETQYF
.	TRBV20-1	.	TRBJ2-7	TGCAGTGCCAAGACTGCCGTGGAGCAGTACTTC	CSAKTAVEQYF
.	TRBV11-3	TRBD2	TRBJ2-7	TGTGCCAGCATCCCGGGACTAGCGACTTCCTACGAGCAGTACTTC	CASIPGLATSYEQYF
.	TRBV28	.	TRBJ2-1	TGTGCCAGCAGTTCCCAGGGGAGCTCCTACAATGAGCAGTTCTTC	CASSSQGSSYNEQFF
.	TRBV27	TRBD2	TRBJ2-2	TGTGCCAGCAGTTTAAGAGCGGGAGGCACCGGGGAGCTGTTTTTT	CASSLRAGGTGELFF
.	TRBV7-9	TRBD2	TRBJ2-7	TGTGCCAGCAGCTACGGACTAGCGGGAGGGCCCCACTACTACGAGCAGTACTTC	CASSYGLAGGPHYYEQYF
.	TRBV5-1	.	TRBJ2-7	TGCGCCAGCAGCCCACTAAGACGGAGCGCCTACGAGCAGTACTTC	CASSPLRRSAYEQYF
.	TRBV7-9	TRBD1	TRBJ2-7	TGTGCCAGCAGCTCGCCCGACAGGGACCCCTACGAGCAGTACTTC	CASSSPDRDPYEQYF
.	TRBV11-2	TRBD2	TRBJ2-5	TGTGCCAGCAGCCAGGGACTAGCGGAAGAGACCCAGTACTTC	CASSQGLAEETQYF
.	TRBV28	.	TRBJ2-7	TGTGCCAGCAGTTTAGGGCTAGCGTACGAGCAGTACTTC	CASSLGLAYEQYF
.	TRBV27	TRBD1	TRBJ1-5	TGTGCCAGCAGTACGAGGGGGGCCAAGGGGGCCCATCAGCCCCAGCATTTT	CASSTRGAKGAHQPQHF
.	TRBV19	TRBD1	TRBJ1-5	TGTGCCAGTAGTTCTCGGACAGGGAGCGTCGGTCAGCCCCAGCATTTT	CASSSRTGSVGQPQHF
.	TRBV2	TRBD1	TRBJ2-5	TGTGCCAGCAGGACCACGGGGGACAGGGATCAAGAGACCCAGTACTTC	CASRTTGDRDQETQYF
.	TRBV7-9	TRBD1	TRBJ2-1	TGTGCCAGCAGCCGGGACAGCCCCAATGAGCAGTTCTTC	CASSRDSPNEQFF
.	TRBV5-1	TRBD2	TRBJ2-5	TGCGCCAGCAGTATGGGGACTAGCGGAAAAGAGACCCAGTACTTC	CASSMGTSGKETQYF
.	TRBV5-8	TRBD1	TRBJ1-2	TGTGCCAGCAGCTTGATGGACAGGGGAAACTATGGCTACACCTTC	CASSLMDRGNYGYTF